This TCR beta chain was found in a study of T cell responses to AZD1222 COVID-19 vaccine. General study results and limits: Nearly half of the spike-specific TCRs reportedly recognize variant regions that carry no mutations. The breadth and depth of Spike-specific TCRs increased once two AZD1222 doses had been given.

In this sample, this clone turned up once. Its antigen is undetermined. Trimming removed 0 bases at V and 5 bases at J, with 13 bases between. The CDR3 is made up of 15 amino acids. CDR1 KGHSH and CDR2 LQKENI come from the germline V gene. The assay was immunoSEQ multiplex PCR, and TCRdb's table has in-frame clones only and misses some. The sample includes some 190,000 clones, 92% of them seen just once. The sequencing here drew on peripheral blood, taken on day 0 of AZD1222 vaccination. The chain joins TRBV18 to TRBJ1-1; D possibly corresponds to TRBD1 (6 bases). The sequence derives from an adult in good health. Here the CDR3 DNA reads TGTGCCAGCTCACCACCTACGGGGGCGCGAACTGAAGCTTTCTTT. This gives the protein CASSPPTGARTEAFF.